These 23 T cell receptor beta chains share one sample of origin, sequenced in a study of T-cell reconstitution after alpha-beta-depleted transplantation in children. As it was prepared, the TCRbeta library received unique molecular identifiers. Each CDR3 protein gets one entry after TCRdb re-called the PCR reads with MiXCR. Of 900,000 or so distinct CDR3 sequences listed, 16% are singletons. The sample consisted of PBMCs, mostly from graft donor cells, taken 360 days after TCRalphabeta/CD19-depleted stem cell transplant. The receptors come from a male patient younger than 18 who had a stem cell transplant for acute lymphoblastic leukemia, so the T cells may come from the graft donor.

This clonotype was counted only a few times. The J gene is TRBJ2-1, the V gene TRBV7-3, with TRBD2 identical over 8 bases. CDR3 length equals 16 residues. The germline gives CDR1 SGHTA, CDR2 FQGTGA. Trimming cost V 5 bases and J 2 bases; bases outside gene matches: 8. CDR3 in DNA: TGTGCCAGCAGCCCCACTAGCGGAGTGACCTACAATGAGCAGTTCTTC. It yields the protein CASSPTSGVTYNEQFF.

DNA of the CDR3: TGTGCCAGCAGTTTTGGTGTTCGTGGGAATGAGCAGTTCTTC. Translation: CASSFGVRGNEQFF. The chain combines TRBV28 with TRBJ2-1; D is ambiguous. The germline gives CDR1 MDHEN, CDR2 SYDVKM. The CDR3 runs 14 residues. Trimming shortened V by 3 bases and J by 7 bases, and 13 bases separated the two germline ends.

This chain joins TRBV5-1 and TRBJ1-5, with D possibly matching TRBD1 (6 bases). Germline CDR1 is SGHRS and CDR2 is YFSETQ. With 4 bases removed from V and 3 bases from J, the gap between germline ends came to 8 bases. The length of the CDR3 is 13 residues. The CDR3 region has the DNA TGCGCCAGCAGCACAGGGAACAATCAGCCCCAGCATTTT. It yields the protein CASSTGNNQPQHF.

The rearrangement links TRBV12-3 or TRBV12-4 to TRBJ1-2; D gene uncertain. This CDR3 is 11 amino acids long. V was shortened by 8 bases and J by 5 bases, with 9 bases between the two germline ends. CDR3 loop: CASARAYGYTF. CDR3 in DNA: TGTGCCAGCGCTCGTGCGTATGGCTACACCTTC.

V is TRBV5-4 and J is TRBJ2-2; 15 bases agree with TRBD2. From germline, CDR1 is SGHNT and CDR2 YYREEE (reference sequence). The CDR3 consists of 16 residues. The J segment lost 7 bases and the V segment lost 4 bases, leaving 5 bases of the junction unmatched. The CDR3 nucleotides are TGTGCCAGCAGCCGAGGGACTAGCGGGAGGAGCGGGGAGCTGTTTTTT. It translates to CASSRGTSGRSGELFF.

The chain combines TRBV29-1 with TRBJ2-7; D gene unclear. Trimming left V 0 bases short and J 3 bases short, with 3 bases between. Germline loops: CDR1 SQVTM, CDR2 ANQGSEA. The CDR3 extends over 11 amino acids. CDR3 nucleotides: TGCAGCGTTGAAGAATTCTACGAGCAGTACTTC. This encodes CSVEEFYEQYF.

The CDR3 sequence: CASSLWEYEQFF. The CDR3 DNA reads as TGTGCCAGCAGTTTATGGGAATACGAGCAGTTCTTC. The chain joins TRBV12-3 or TRBV12-4 to TRBJ2-1; D not certain. CDR3 length equals 12 residues. Trimming left V 2 bases short and J 10 bases short, with 9 bases between.

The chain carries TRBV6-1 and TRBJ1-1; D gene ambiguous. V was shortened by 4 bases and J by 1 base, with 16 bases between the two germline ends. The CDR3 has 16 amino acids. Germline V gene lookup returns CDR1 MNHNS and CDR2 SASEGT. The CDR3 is CASSVWNAVPNTEAFF. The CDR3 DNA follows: TGTGCCAGCAGTGTTTGGAATGCTGTCCCGAACACTGAAGCTTTCTTT.

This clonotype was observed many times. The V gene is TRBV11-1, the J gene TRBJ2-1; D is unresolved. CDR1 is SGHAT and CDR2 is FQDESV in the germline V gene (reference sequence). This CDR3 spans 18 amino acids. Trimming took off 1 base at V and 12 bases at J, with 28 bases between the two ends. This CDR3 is CASSLVESPLEATMTQFF. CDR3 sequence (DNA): TGTGCCAGCAGCTTAGTGGAGTCTCCCCTCGAGGCTACAATGACGCAGTTCTTC.

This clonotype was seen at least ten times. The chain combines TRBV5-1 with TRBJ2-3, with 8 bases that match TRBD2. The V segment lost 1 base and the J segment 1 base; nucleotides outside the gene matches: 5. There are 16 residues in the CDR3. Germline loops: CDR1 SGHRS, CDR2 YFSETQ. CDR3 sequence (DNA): TGCGCCAGCAGCTTGACTGCCGGGGGGGGCACAGATACGCAGTATTTT. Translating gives CASSLTAGGGTDTQYF.

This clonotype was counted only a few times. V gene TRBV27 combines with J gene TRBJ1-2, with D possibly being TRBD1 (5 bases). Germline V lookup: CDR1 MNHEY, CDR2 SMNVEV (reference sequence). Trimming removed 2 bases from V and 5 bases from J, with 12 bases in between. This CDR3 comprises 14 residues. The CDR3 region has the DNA TGTGCCAGCAGTTTAGGGCAGGGACTATATGGCTACACCTTC. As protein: CASSLGQGLYGYTF.

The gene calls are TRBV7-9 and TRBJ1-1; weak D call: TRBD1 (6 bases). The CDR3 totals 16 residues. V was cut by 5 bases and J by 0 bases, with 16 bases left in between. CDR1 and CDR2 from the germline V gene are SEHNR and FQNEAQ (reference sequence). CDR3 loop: CASSPSGGRMNTEAFF. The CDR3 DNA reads TGTGCCAGCAGCCCTTCGGGGGGGCGGATGAACACTGAAGCTTTCTTT.

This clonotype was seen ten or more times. The CDR3 DNA sequence: TGTGCCAGCAGCTTGTTGAGGGATACGCAGTATTTT. Translating gives CASSLLRDTQYF. The chain employs TRBV7-2 and TRBJ2-3; D is unclear. Trimming removed 3 bases from V and 6 bases from J, with 7 bases in between. Germline CDR1 and CDR2: SGHTA and FQGNSA. The CDR3 has 12 amino acids.

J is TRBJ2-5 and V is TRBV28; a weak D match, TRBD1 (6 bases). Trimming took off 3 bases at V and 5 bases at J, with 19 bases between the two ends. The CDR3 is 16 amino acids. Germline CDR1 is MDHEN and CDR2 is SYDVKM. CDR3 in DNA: TGTGCCAGCAGTTTCAGGGGCGCTAGGGCTGAGGAGACCCAGTACTTC. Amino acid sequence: CASSFRGARAEETQYF.

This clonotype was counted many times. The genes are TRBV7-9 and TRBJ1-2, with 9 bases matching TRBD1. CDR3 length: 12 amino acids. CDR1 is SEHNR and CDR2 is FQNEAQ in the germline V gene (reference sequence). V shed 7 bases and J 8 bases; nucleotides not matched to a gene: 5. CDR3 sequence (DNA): TGTGCCAGCATCCGGACAGGGGAAGGCTACACCTTC. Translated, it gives CASIRTGEGYTF.

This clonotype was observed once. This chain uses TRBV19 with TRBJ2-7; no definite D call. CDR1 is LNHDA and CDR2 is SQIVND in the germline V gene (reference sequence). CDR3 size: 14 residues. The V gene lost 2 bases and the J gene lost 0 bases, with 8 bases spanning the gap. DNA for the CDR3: TGTGCCAGTAGTATACTGAGCGACTCCTACGAGCAGTACTTC. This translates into CASSILSDSYEQYF.

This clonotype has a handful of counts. The chain's CDR3 is CASSPPTGHNEQFF. The CDR3 DNA is TGTGCCAGCAGCCCGCCGACAGGTCACAATGAGCAGTTCTTC. J is TRBJ2-1 and V is TRBV5-5; D is possibly TRBD1 (6 bases). Germline CDR1 SGHKS, CDR2 YYEKEE (reference sequence). Trimming took 4 bases from V and 5 from J, leaving 13 bases between them. This CDR3 contains 14 residues.

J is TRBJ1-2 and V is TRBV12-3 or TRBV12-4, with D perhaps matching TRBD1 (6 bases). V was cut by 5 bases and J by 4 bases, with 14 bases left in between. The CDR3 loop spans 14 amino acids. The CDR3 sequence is CASSNHRDAYGYTF. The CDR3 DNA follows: TGTGCCAGCAGTAACCACAGGGATGCCTATGGCTACACCTTC.

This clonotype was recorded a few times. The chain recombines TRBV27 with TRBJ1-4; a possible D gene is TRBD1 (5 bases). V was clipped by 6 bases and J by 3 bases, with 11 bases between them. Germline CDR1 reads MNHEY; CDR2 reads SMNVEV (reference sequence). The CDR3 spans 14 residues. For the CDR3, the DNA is TGTGCCAGCAGGGCGTTGGGGGCTAATGAAAAACTGTTTTTT. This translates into CASRALGANEKLFF.

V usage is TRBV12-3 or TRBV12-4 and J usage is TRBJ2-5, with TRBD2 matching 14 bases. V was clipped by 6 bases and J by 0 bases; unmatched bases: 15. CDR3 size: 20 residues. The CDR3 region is CASRPKRPGLAGVNQETQYF. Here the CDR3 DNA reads TGTGCCAGCAGGCCCAAGAGGCCGGGACTAGCGGGAGTAAACCAAGAGACCCAGTACTTC.

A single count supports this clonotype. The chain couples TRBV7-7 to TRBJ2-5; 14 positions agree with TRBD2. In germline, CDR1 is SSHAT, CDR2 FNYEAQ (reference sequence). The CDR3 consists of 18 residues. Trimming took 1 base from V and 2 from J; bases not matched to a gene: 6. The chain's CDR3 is CASSLGLAGGGKQETQYF. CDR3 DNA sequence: TGTGCCAGCAGCTTAGGACTAGCGGGAGGGGGTAAACAAGAGACCCAGTACTTC. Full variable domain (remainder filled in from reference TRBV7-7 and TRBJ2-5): GAGVSQSPRYKVTKRGQDVTLRCDPISSHATLYWYQQALGQGPEFLTYFNYEAQPDKSGLPSDRFSAERPEGSISTLTIQRTEQRDSAMYRCASSLGLAGGGKQETQYFGPGTRLLVL.

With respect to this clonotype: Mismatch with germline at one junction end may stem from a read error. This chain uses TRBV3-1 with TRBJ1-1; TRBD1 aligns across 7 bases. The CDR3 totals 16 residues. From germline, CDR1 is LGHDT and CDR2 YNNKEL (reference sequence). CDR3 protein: CACSDGQVTKNTEAFF. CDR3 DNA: TGTGCCTGCAGCGACGGACAGGTAACAAAGAACACTGAAGCTTTCTTT.

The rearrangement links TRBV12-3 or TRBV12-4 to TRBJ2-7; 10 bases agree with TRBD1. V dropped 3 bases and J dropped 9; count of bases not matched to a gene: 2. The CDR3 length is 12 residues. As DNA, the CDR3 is TGTGCCAGCAGTTTTGGACAGGGGGGGCAGTACTTC. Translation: CASSFGQGGQYF.